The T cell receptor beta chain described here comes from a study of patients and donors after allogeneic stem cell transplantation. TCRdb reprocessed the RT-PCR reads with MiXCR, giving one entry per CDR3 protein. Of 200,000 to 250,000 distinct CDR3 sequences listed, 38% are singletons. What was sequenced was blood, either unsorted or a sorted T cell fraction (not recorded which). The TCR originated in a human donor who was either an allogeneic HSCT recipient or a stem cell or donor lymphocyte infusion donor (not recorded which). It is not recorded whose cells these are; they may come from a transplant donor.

CDR3 region: CASSQAPETGELFF. In DNA, the CDR3 is TGCGCCAGCAGCCAAGCGCCTGAGACCGGGGAGCTGTTTTTT. This chain links TRBV4-3 with TRBJ2-2; no reliable D call. Trimming left V 1 base short and J 5 bases short, with 8 bases between. In germline, CDR1 is LGHNA, CDR2 YSLEER. The length of the CDR3 is 14 residues.